Shown below are 13 T cell receptor beta chains from a single sample sequenced in a study of T cell responses to AZD1222 COVID-19 vaccine. Profiled with immunoSEQ multiplex PCR; TCRdb holds only in-frame clones, not every one. Of approximately 120,000 clones listed, 89% are singletons. Source: peripheral blood, taken 28 days after the second AZD1222 dose. Receptors were obtained from an adult who received the AZD1222 COVID-19 vaccine.

The V call is TRBV7-9, the J call TRBJ1-3; D gene unclear. From germline, CDR1 is SEHNR and CDR2 FQNEAQ (reference sequence). The CDR3 is made up of 15 amino acids. With 3 bases removed from V and 0 bases from J, the gap between germline ends came to 9 bases. CDR3 nucleotides: TGTGCCAGCAGCTTTTATCTTAGCTCTGGAAACACCATATATTTT. Its translation: CASSFYLSSGNTIYF.

The rearrangement joins TRBV14 to TRBJ1-2; weak D call: TRBD1 (5 bases). The CDR3 is 16 residues long. Trimming cost V 1 base and J 0 bases, with 12 bases left between them. In germline, CDR1 is SGHDN, CDR2 FVKESK. CDR3 bases: TGTGCCAGCAGCCAAGGGGGCCTGCTGACTAACTATGGCTACACCTTC. It is translated as CASSQGGLLTNYGYTF.

This clone turned up a few times. The chain couples TRBV10-1 to TRBJ2-7, with 8 bases that match TRBD1. Germline V gene data show CDR1 as WNHNN and CDR2 as SYGVQD (reference sequence). The CDR3 length is 15 residues. Trimming cost V 6 bases and J 4 bases; bases outside gene matches: 11. The CDR3 is CASSPGQGGGYEQYF. The CDR3 DNA sequence: TGCGCCAGCAGCCCCGGACAGGGCGGAGGGTACGAGCAGTACTTC.

The chain employs TRBV3-1 (or the pseudogene TRBV3-2) and TRBJ1-5, with D possibly being TRBD1 (6 bases). V lost 0 bases, J lost 6 bases, and 15 bases lay in between. CDR1 and CDR2 (germline): LGHDT, YNNKEL (reference sequence). The CDR3 is 16 residues long. In DNA, the CDR3 is TGTGCCAGCAGCCAAGAGGTTGGGGAGGGGGTTCAGCCCCAGCATTTT. This translates into CASSQEVGEGVQPQHF.

The CDR3 DNA is TGCGCCAGCGCCCGGGACCCCGTTTTAGAGACCCAGTACTTC. Translated: CASARDPVLETQYF. V gene TRBV5-1 combines with J gene TRBJ2-5; the D gene could be TRBD1 or TRBD2 (5 bases each). Germline CDR1 is SGHRS and CDR2 is YFSETQ. Trimming took 7 bases from V and 4 from J, leaving 17 bases between them. The CDR3 is 14 amino acids.

As to this clone: Other DNA variants within this sample encode the same CDR3. The rearrangement uses TRBV4-1 and TRBJ2-5; D gene uncertain. Germline lookup yields CDR1 MGHRA and CDR2 YSYEKL. V shed 0 bases and J shed 5 bases, with 4 bases lying between them. The CDR3 length is 12 residues. DNA for the CDR3: TGCGCCAGCAGCCAAGACTTGGAGACCCAGTACTTC. Residues: CASSQDLETQYF.

The V and J genes are TRBV5-1 and TRBJ1-3; D is perhaps TRBD1 (5 bases). The V and J ends lost 0 bases and 4 bases respectively, with 11 bases between them. Germline CDR1 is SGHRS and CDR2 is YFSETQ. There are 15 residues in the CDR3. CDR3 sequence reads: CASSLVPGLGNTIYF. As DNA, the CDR3 is TGCGCCAGCAGCTTGGTGCCGGGACTGGGAAACACCATATATTTT.

The chain is built from TRBV30 and TRBJ1-2, with no clear D. V was shortened by 3 bases and J by 8 bases, with 19 bases between the two germline ends. CDR3 size: 14 residues. Germline CDR1 is GTSNPN and CDR2 is SVGIG (reference sequence). The CDR3 reads CAWSFPQRASGYTF. DNA of the CDR3: TGTGCCTGGAGCTTCCCCCAGCGGGCTTCAGGCTACACCTTC.

This chain connects TRBV6-5 to TRBJ1-3; 8 bases agree with TRBD1. V gave up 4 bases and J gave up 9 bases; unmatched junction bases: 14. The length of the CDR3 is 16 residues. Per germline, CDR1 MNHEY and CDR2 SVGAGI. CDR3 region: CASSSLGTGGGRTIYF. The CDR3 coding sequence is TGTGCCAGCAGTTCCCTAGGGACAGGCGGGGGACGCACCATATATTTT.

This chain joins TRBV6-2 or TRBV6-3 and TRBJ1-5; 7 positions agree with TRBD1. The CDR3 spans 14 residues. V trimming: 2 bases; J trimming: 6 bases; junction bases outside the gene matches: 4. The germline CDR1 and CDR2 sequences are MNHEY and SVGEGT. The CDR3 protein is CASSYKGAPQPQHF. The CDR3 DNA is TGTGCCAGCAGTTACAAGGGGGCCCCTCAGCCCCAGCATTTT.

This sequence joins TRBV18 and TRBJ2-7, with D perhaps being TRBD1 or TRBD2 (6 bases each). Between the trimmed V and J ends, which lost 3 bases and 5 bases, there was a span of 11 bases. CDR1 is KGHSH, CDR2 LQKENI, per germline. This CDR3 is built from 13 residues. The CDR3 DNA follows: TGTGCCAGCTCACCGGAAGGGGGGAACGAGCAGTACTTC. Amino acids: CASSPEGGNEQYF. The full variable domain, its missing parts supplied by reference TRBV18 and TRBJ2-7, is NAGVMQNPRHLVRRRGQEARLRCSPMKGHSHVYWYRQLPEEGLKFMVYLQKENIIDESGMPKERFSAEFPKEGPSILRIQQVVRGDSAAYFCASSPEGGNEQYFGPGTRLTVT.

The chain employs TRBV3-1 (or the pseudogene TRBV3-2) and TRBJ1-2; a weak D match, TRBD1 (6 bases). The CDR3 runs 15 residues. CDR1 LGHDT and CDR2 YNNKEL come from the germline V gene (reference sequence). Trimming took 2 bases from V and 3 from J, leaving 13 bases between them. The CDR3 region is CASSQWWGADYGYTF. In DNA, the CDR3 is TGTGCCAGCAGCCAATGGTGGGGGGCCGACTATGGCTACACCTTC.

The V gene is TRBV28, the J gene TRBJ1-6; D perhaps matches TRBD1 (6 bases). CDR3 size: 15 residues. From germline, CDR1 is MDHEN and CDR2 SYDVKM. Trimming stripped 5 bases from V and 3 bases from J, with 11 bases between. CDR3 loop: CASSLQGGYNSPLHF. In nucleotides, the CDR3 is TGTGCCAGCAGTCTCCAAGGGGGCTATAATTCACCCCTCCACTTT.